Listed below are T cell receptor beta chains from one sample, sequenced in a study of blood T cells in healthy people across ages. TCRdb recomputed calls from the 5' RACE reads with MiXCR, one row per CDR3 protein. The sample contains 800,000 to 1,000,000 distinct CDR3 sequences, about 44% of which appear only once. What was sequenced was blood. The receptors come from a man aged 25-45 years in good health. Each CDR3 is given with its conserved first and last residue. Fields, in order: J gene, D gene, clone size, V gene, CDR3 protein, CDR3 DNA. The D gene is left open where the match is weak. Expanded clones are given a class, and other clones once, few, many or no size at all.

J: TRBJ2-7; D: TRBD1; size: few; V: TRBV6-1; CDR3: CASSVGQHLYEQYF; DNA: TGTGCCAGCAGTGTGGGACAGCACCTCTACGAGCAGTACTTC
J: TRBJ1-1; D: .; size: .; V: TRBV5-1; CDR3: CASKTVNTEAFF; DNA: TGCGCCAGTAAGACGGTGAACACTGAAGCTTTCTTT
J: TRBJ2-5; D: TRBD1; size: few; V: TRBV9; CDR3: CASSVAPGGETQYF; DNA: TGTGCCAGCAGCGTAGCTCCAGGGGGAGAGACCCAGTACTTC
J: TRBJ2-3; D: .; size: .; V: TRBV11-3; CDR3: CASSTRWTGRADTQYF; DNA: TGTGCCAGCAGCACTCGCTGGACAGGGAGGGCAGATACGCAGTATTTT
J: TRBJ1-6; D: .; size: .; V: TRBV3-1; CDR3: CASSQASGQGNSPLHF; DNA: TGTGCCAGCAGCCAAGCCTCGGGCCAGGGGAATTCACCCCTCCACTTT
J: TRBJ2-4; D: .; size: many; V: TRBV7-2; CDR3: CASSAGLARDIQYF; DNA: TGTGCCAGCAGCGCAGGGCTAGCGCGGGACATTCAGTACTTC
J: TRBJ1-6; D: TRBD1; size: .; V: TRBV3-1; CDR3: CTSSSGTGVSRNSPLHF; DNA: TGTACCAGCAGCTCCGGGACAGGGGTTTCGCGGAATTCACCCCTCCACTTT
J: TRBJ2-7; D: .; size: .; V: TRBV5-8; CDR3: CASSFRRPQNEQYF; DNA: TGTGCCAGCAGCTTCCGCAGACCTCAGAATGAGCAGTACTTC
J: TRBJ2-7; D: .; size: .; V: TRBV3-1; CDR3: CVSSQGQGQYEQYF; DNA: TGTGTCAGCAGCCAAGGTCAGGGTCAATACGAGCAGTACTTC
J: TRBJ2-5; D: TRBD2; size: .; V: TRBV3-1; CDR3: CASSQDAASGGLEETQYF; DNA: TGTGCCAGCAGCCAAGATGCGGCTAGCGGGGGGCTCGAAGAGACCCAGTACTTC
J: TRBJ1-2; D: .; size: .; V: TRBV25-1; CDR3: CASSVGAVFGYTF; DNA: TGTGCCAGCAGTGTTGGAGCGGTCTTTGGCTACACCTTC
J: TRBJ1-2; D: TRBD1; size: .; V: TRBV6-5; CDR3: CASSSHADRNDGYTF; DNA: TGTGCCAGCAGTTCCCATGCGGACAGGAACGATGGCTACACCTTC
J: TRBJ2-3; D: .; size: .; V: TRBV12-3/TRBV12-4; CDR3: CASSRGRGIAEYF; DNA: TGTGCCAGCAGTAGAGGCCGAGGAATTGCGGAATATTTT
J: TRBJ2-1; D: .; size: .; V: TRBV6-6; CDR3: CASSLQTTGNEQFF; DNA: TGTGCCAGCAGCCTACAAACTACAGGCAATGAGCAGTTCTTC
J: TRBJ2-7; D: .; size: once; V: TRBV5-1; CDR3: CASTIAGEAYEQYF; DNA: TGCGCCAGCACCATAGCAGGGGAGGCCTACGAGCAGTACTTC
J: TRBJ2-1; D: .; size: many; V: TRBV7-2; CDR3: CASSLAPGRMVDNEQFF; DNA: TGTGCCAGCAGCTTAGCTCCCGGCCGAATGGTAGACAATGAGCAGTTCTTC
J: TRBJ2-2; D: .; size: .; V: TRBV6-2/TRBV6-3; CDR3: CASSYSKTATNTGELFF; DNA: TGTGCCAGCAGTTACTCGAAAACAGCAACCAACACCGGGGAGCTGTTTTTT
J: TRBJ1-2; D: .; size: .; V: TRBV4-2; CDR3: CASSQDLTRGGYTF; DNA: TGTGCCAGCAGCCAAGATCTGACGAGGGGAGGCTACACCTTC
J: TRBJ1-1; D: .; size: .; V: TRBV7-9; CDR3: CASSLDGRVRGGGTEAFF; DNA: TGTGCCAGCAGCTTAGATGGTAGAGTTAGGGGAGGGGGCACTGAAGCTTTCTTT
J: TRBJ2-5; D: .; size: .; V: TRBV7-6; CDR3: CASSKLAMSAQETQYF; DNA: TGTGCCAGCAGCAAACTTGCGATGTCGGCTCAAGAGACCCAGTACTTC
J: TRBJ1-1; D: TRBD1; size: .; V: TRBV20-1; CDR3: CSARGDSTGGSFHTEAFF; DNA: TGCAGTGCTAGAGGGGACTCAACAGGGGGTAGTTTTCACACTGAAGCTTTCTTT
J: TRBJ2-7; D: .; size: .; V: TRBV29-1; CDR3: CSVEIGTNEQYF; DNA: TGCAGCGTTGAAATCGGTACCAACGAGCAGTACTTC
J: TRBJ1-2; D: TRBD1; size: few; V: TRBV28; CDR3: CASRSPRGRHYGYTF; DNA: TGTGCCAGCAGATCCCCGAGGGGGCGTCACTATGGCTACACCTTC
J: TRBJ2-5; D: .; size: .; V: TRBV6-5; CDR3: CASSHSTGRGETQYF; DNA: TGTGCCAGCAGCCACTCGACAGGGCGGGGAGAGACCCAGTACTTC
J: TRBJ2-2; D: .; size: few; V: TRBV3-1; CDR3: CASSQRGAGELFF; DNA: TGCGCCAGCAGCCAAAGGGGGGCCGGGGAGCTGTTTTTT
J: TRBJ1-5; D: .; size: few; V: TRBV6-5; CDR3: CASSYSIFLQGVSNQPQHF; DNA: TGTGCCAGCAGTTACTCGATTTTCCTTCAGGGTGTAAGCAATCAGCCCCAGCATTTT
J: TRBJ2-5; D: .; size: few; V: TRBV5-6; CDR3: CASSFTQGQETQYF; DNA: TGTGCCAGCAGCTTCACACAGGGCCAAGAGACCCAGTACTTC
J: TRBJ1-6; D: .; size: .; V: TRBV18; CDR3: CASSPQTGGGNSPLHF; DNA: TGTGCCAGCTCACCCCAAACGGGCGGAGGAAATTCACCCCTCCACTTT
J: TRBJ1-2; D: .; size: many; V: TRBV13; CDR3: CASSFSDYGYTF; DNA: TGTGCCAGCAGCTTCTCCGACTATGGCTACACCTTC
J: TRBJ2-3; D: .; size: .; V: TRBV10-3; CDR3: CAISSRGASTDTQYF; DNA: TGTGCCATCAGTTCCAGGGGGGCTAGCACAGATACGCAGTATTTT
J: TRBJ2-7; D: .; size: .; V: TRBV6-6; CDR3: CASSSGVDSISYEQYF; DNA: TGTGCCAGCAGTTCTGGCGTGGACAGCATTTCCTACGAGCAGTACTTC
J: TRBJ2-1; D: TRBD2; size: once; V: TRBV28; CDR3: CASRGGDFQETQFF; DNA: TGTGCCAGCCGCGGGGGGGACTTCCAAGAGACCCAGTTCTTC
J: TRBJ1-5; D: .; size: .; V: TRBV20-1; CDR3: CSARKLPGRDQPQHF; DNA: TGCAGTGCTAGAAAGCTACCCGGGAGGGACCAGCCCCAGCATTTT
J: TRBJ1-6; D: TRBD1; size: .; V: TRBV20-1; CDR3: CSARNRQGINSPLHF; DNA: TGCAGTGCTAGGAACAGACAGGGCATTAATTCACCCCTCCACTTT
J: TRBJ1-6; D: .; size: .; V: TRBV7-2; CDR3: CASSLTPSGDSPLHF; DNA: TGTGCCAGCAGCTTGACACCTTCTGGGGATTCACCCCTCCACTTT
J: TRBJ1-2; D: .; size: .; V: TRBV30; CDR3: CASPEGDGYTF; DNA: TGTGCCTCGCCGGAGGGGGATGGCTACACCTTC
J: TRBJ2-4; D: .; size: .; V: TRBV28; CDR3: CASCPQGGNIQYF; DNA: TGTGCCAGCTGCCCACAGGGCGGAAACATTCAGTACTTC